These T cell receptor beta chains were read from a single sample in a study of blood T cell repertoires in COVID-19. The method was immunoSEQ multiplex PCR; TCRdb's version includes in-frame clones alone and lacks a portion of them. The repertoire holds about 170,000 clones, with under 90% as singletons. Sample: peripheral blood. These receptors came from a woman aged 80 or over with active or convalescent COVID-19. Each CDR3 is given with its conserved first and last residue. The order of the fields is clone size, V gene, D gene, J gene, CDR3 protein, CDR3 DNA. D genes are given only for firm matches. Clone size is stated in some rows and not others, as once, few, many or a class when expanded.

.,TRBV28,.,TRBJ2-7,CASSLSGGEQYF,TGTGCCAGCAGTTTATCCGGGGGTGAGCAGTACTTC
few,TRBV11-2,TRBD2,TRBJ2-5,CASRASTGGQETQYF,TGTGCCAGCAGGGCTAGTACGGGGGGTCAAGAGACCCAGTACTTC
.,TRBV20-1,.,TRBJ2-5,CSASSVLGRVETQYF,TGCAGTGCTAGTTCTGTCTTGGGCAGGGTGGAGACCCAGTACTTC
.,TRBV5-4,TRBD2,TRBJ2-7,CASSPRGAGVGEQYF,TGTGCCAGCAGCCCTCGGGGAGCGGGAGTTGGGGAGCAGTACTTC
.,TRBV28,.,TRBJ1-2,CASSPQTVQGYTF,TGTGCCAGCAGTCCCCAAACCGTCCAGGGCTACACCTTC
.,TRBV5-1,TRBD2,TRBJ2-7,CASSRGLAGYEQYF,TGCGCCAGCAGCCGGGGACTAGCGGGGTACGAGCAGTACTTC
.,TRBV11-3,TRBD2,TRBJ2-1,CASSGTSSLNEQFF,TGTGCCAGCAGCGGGACTAGCTCGTTGAATGAGCAGTTCTTC
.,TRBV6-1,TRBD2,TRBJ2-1,CASSEAPRLAGAYNEQFF,TGTGCCAGCAGTGAAGCACCCCGACTAGCGGGAGCTTACAATGAGCAGTTCTTC
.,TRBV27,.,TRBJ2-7,CASSPPAWGVEQYF,TGTGCCAGCAGTCCCCCTGCTTGGGGGGTCGAGCAGTACTTC
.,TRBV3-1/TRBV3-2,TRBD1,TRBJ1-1,CASSLRTGGAFF,TGTGCCAGCAGCCTTCGGACAGGTGGAGCTTTCTTT
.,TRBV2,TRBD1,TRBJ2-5,CASSVRRGQETQYF,TGTGCCAGCAGTGTCCGCAGGGGGCAAGAGACCCAGTACTTC
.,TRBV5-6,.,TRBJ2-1,CASSGGTHNEQFF,TGTGCCAGCAGCGGAGGGACCCACAATGAGCAGTTCTTC
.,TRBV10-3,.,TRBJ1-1,CAISLQENTEAFF,TGTGCCATCAGTCTTCAGGAGAACACTGAAGCTTTCTTT
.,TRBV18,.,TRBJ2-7,CASSPLEGWQYF,TGTGCCAGCTCACCATTGGAGGGCTGGCAGTACTTC
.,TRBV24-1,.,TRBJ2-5,CAIGNGGLETQYF,TGTGCCATCGGTAATGGGGGGTTAGAGACCCAGTACTTC
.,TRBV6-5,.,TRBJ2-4,CATQGLAKNIQYF,TGTGCCACCCAGGGACTAGCCAAAAACATTCAGTACTTC
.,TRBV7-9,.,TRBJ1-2,CASSLTDRFSTF,TGTGCCAGCAGCTTAACTGACAGGTTTTCTACCTTC
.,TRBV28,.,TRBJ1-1,CASSPSSRVAFF,TGTGCCAGCAGTCCGAGCTCGAGGGTGGCTTTCTTT
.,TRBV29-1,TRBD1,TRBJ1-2,CSVGTGGDGYTF,TGCAGCGTTGGGACAGGGGGTGACGGCTACACCTTC
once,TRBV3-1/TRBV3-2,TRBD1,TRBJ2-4,CASSRFSGQGNIGAKNIQYF,TGTGCCAGCAGCCGTTTCTCGGGACAGGGGAATATTGGGGCCAAAAACATTCAGTACTTC
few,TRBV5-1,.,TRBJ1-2,CASSLAEGQGYGYTF,TGCGCCAGCAGCTTGGCCGAAGGGCAGGGCTATGGCTACACCTTC
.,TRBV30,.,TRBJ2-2,CAWTRDIYTGELFF,TGTGCCTGGACCCGGGACATCTACACCGGGGAGCTGTTTTTT
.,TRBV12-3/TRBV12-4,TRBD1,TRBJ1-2,CASSLQGAYGYTF,TGTGCCAGCAGTTTGCAGGGGGCATATGGCTACACCTTC
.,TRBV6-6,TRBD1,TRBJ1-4,CASRDRGGNEKLFF,TGTGCCAGCAGAGACAGGGGAGGTAATGAAAAACTGTTTTTT
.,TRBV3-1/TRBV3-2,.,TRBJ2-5,CASSLTTPLSSARQETQYF,TGTGCCAGCAGCCTAACAACCCCACTCTCGTCTGCGAGGCAAGAGACCCAGTACTTC
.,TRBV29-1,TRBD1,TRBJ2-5,CSVTGQDQETQYF,TGCAGCGTCACGGGACAGGATCAAGAGACCCAGTACTTC
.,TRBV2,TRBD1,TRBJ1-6,CASSTGGRYNSPLHF,TGTGCCAGCAGTACAGGGGGCCGGTATAATTCACCCCTCCACTTT